This is a list of T cell receptor beta chains from one sample in a study of OX40 agonist ivuxolimab in advanced cancers. Libraries were prepared by immunoSEQ multiplex PCR; TCRdb keeps only in-frame clonotypes and omits some of them. Of tens of thousands of clones in the sample, about 91% are singletons; the top ten hold over 2.5%. Sequencing was performed on CD4+ or CD8+ T cells sorted from blood, taken in a trial of the OX40 agonist ivuxolimab. These TCRs come from an adult with an advanced solid tumor such as melanoma, head and neck, liver or kidney cancer. Both conserved end residues are part of each CDR3. Each record gives: V gene, J gene, CDR3 protein.

TRBV19	TRBJ2-1	CASSIMGGGGYNEQFF
TRBV18	TRBJ2-1	CASSPRAASYNEQFF
TRBV9	TRBJ2-7	CASSSSGQSAEQYF
TRBV4-3	TRBJ2-1	CASSPQLIAGGEQFF
TRBV28	TRBJ2-1	CASSSAGVELSPSNEQFF
TRBV10-3	TRBJ1-3	CAIRDRDTGNTIYF
TRBV19	TRBJ1-1	CASSIRKNTEAFF
TRBV6-1	TRBJ2-7	CASSEDKGIVGPDYEQYF
TRBV7-9	TRBJ2-7	CASSSRGAGVLYEQYF
TRBV10-2	TRBJ1-1	CASNSDRTNTEAFF
TRBV9	TRBJ1-5	CASSENSNQPQHF
TRBV7-3	TRBJ2-3	CASSPTWVRQRIDDTQYF